The table lists the clone carrying this T cell receptor beta chain with a few counts. What it binds is not known. Per the germline V gene, CDR1 is LGHNA and CDR2 is YSLEER. V dropped 4 bases and J dropped 8 bases, with 12 bases sitting between them. The CDR3 contains 13 residues. Using quantitative 5'-RACE with molecular barcodes, the authors made TCR beta libraries. In TCRdb, the 5' RACE reads were re-called with MiXCR into one record per CDR3 protein. The sample includes roughly 440,000 distinct CDR3 sequences, 17% of them seen just once. The data were taken from a study of CD8 T cells in ankylosing spondylitis. Study conclusions and caveats: Characteristic, it appeared, of ankylosing spondylitis blood was a TCR beta motif of seven or eight highly homologous variants. Clones linked to the disease showed a CD8+ phenotype. They occurred at relatively low frequencies in peripheral blood. Enrichment of disease-linked clones was reportedly significant in matched ankylosing spondylitis synovial fluid.

This receptor was identified in a male donor with ankylosing spondylitis. Material for sequencing was blood, either unsorted or a sorted T cell fraction (not recorded which). The chain employs TRBV4-3 and TRBJ2-1; D gene ambiguous. The CDR3 bases are TGCGCCAGCAGCCGCCTAGAAAGCGATGAGCAGTTCTTC. It encodes CASSRLESDEQFF.